The 8 T cell receptor beta chains reported below all come from one sample, sequenced in a study of long-term antiretroviral therapy in people with HIV. The assay used was immunoSEQ (version v3.0), run at survey level. Profiled with immunoSEQ multiplex PCR; TCRdb holds only in-frame clones, not every one. The sample consists of under 20,000 clones, 78% of them appearing once. This material consisted of unsorted PBMCs, taken 0.3 years after starting antiretroviral therapy. Every receptor here comes from a woman between 50 and 59 years old with HIV.

The gene calls are TRBV5-5 and TRBJ1-1; D is unresolved. Germline V CDR1 and CDR2: SGHKS, YYEKEE (reference sequence). CDR3 length: 14 amino acids. V shed 3 bases and J shed 0 bases, with 9 bases lying between them. The CDR3 is CASSWRTVNTEAFF. As DNA, the CDR3 is TGTGCCAGCAGCTGGAGGACGGTGAACACTGAAGCTTTCTTT.

This chain links TRBV6-6 with TRBJ1-5; D possibly corresponds to TRBD1 (6 bases). From germline, CDR1 is MNHNY and CDR2 SVGAGI (reference sequence). The CDR3 consists of 16 residues. Trimming pared 0 bases from V and 4 bases from J, leaving 13 bases between. This chain's CDR3 is CASSYSTGGGNQPQHF. CDR3 DNA: TGTGCCAGCAGTTACTCGACGGGGGGCGGGAATCAGCCCCAGCATTTT.

V is TRBV27 and J is TRBJ2-5, with D tentatively TRBD1 or TRBD2 (5 bases each). Between the trimmed V and J ends, which lost 4 bases and 5 bases, there was a span of 17 bases. Per the germline V gene, CDR1 is MNHEY and CDR2 is SMNVEV (reference sequence). The CDR3 spans 15 residues. Written as DNA, the CDR3 is TGTGCCAGCAGTTCCCGAGGGGTAGGTGTGGAGACCCAGTACTTC. As protein: CASSSRGVGVETQYF.

The CDR3 nucleotides are TGCGCCAGCAGCTTATTACAGGGGGGGGACTACGAGCAGTACTTC. It is translated as CASSLLQGGDYEQYF. The rearrangement uses TRBV4-1 and TRBJ2-7; TRBD1 might be the D (8 bases). V was pared by 5 bases and J by 3 bases, with 17 bases between. The CDR3 is 15 amino acids. Germline CDR1 reads MGHRA; CDR2 reads YSYEKL.

The V gene is TRBV27, the J gene TRBJ1-2; D uncertain. Germline CDR1 reads MNHEY; CDR2 reads SMNVEV (reference sequence). This CDR3 comprises 14 residues. V gave up 3 bases and J gave up 5 bases, with 13 bases separating them. The CDR3, as DNA: TGTGCCAGCAGTTTGGAGCCGTCGACTTATGGCTACACCTTC. It encodes CASSLEPSTYGYTF.

CDR3 bases: TGTGCCAGCAGCGATTACAGGGTCTCTGGGGCCAACGTCCTGACTTTC. Encoded protein: CASSDYRVSGANVLTF. The gene calls are TRBV5-6 and TRBJ2-6; D may be TRBD1 (6 bases). V dropped 4 bases and J dropped 0 bases, with 11 bases sitting between them. Per germline, CDR1 SGHDT and CDR2 YYEEEE. This CDR3 contains 16 residues.

The chain is built from TRBV11-3 and TRBJ2-7; D gene ambiguous. Trimming shortened V by 3 bases and J by 5 bases, and 11 bases separated the two germline ends. Germline V lookup: CDR1 SGHNT, CDR2 YENEEA. The CDR3 is made up of 13 amino acids. The CDR3 bases are TGTGCCAGCAGCTTTTCCCCTCCCGACGAGCAGTACTTC. It specifies CASSFSPPDEQYF.

The table lists this clone with a few counts. The chain has TRBV19 and TRBJ1-5, with TRBD1 matching 11 bases. Germline trimming cut 5 bases from V and 5 bases from J; bases unmatched to any gene: 2. Germline values: CDR1 LNHDA, CDR2 SQIVND (reference sequence). The CDR3 contains 14 residues. CDR3 DNA sequence: TGTGCCAGTAGTCGGACAGGGGGCTATCAGCCCCAGCATTTT. Protein: CASSRTGGYQPQHF.